The source of this TCR beta chain is a study of cytomegalovirus exposure and HLA in healthy donors. On the study more broadly: There were under 140 million unique TCR beta sequences, drawn from 180 million or so T cells, in an earlier analysis. Assignment to the Caucasian-associated ancestry cluster applied to roughly 80% of the approximately 420 genotyped donors. Overall study findings and caveats: There were a few CMV-associated chains whose specificity for CMV antigens was confirmed in vitro. Researchers reportedly found TCR beta sequences accurately predicted most subjects' HLA-A and HLA-B alleles.

Notes on this clone: The antigen remains unidentified.

The study ran its PCR with 60 Vbeta and 13 Jbeta primers. Profiling relied on immunoSEQ multiplex PCR, and the TCRdb table lists in-frame clones only, not all of them. The table lists fewer than 120,000 clones, about 80% of them singletons. This CDR3 has 14 amino acids. CDR1 is SEHNR and CDR2 is FQNEAQ in the germline V gene (reference sequence). V lost 3 bases, J lost 8 bases, and 16 bases lay in between. The TCR originated in a woman aged 60-70 years in good health and CMV-seropositive. The sequenced sample consisted of PBMCs. The J gene is TRBJ1-2, the V gene TRBV7-9, with unresolved D. CDR3 DNA: TGTGCCAGCAGCTTTTGGCCCCAGGAAAGCGGCTACACCTTC. It specifies CASSFWPQESGYTF.